The next 27 T cell receptor beta chains were all read from a single sample in a study of CD8+CD57+ T cells in acquired aplastic anemia. Before being chosen for sequencing, patients had shown CD8+CD57+ cell expansion by flow cytometry. According to the study, genomic DNA was the template for TCR beta VDJ and CDR3 profiling. In TCRdb, the reads were re-called with MiXCR into one record per CDR3 protein. The sample yields 150,000 to 200,000 distinct CDR3 sequences, 47% seen once. The material sequenced was sorted CD4+, CD8+, or CD8+CD57+ T cells (not recorded which) from PBMCs. Receptor source: a human donor with aplastic anemia.

The table lists this clonotype with many counts. The J gene is TRBJ2-1, the V gene TRBV20-1; 10 nucleotides match TRBD2. Germline V gene lookup returns CDR1 DFQATT and CDR2 SNEGSKA (reference sequence). The CDR3 covers 15 residues. V dropped 0 bases and J dropped 5; count of bases not matched to a gene: 4. The chain's CDR3 is CSARDRAGGHNEQFF. In nucleotides, the CDR3 is TGCAGTGCTAGAGATAGAGCGGGGGGGCACAATGAGCAGTTCTTC.

This clonotype was detected ten times or more. The V call is TRBV2, the J call TRBJ2-7; no firm D call. The germline CDR1 and CDR2 sequences are SNHLY and FYNNEI. Trimming took 4 bases from V and 4 from J, leaving 14 bases between them. The CDR3 totals 14 residues. CDR3: CASSGLYQEYEQYF. CDR3 sequence (DNA): TGTGCCAGCAGTGGATTATATCAGGAATACGAGCAGTACTTC.

This clonotype was detected many times. This chain's CDR3 is CASSVSGGAGETQYF. CDR3 DNA: TGTGCCAGCAGCGTATCAGGGGGCGCAGGAGAGACCCAGTACTTC. V is TRBV9 and J is TRBJ2-5, with 8 nucleotides matching TRBD1. With V trimmed by 1 base and J by 4 bases, 6 bases remained unmatched. The CDR3 length is 15 residues. The V gene's germline CDR1 is SGDLS and CDR2 YYNGEE.

J is TRBJ1-1 and V is TRBV20-1, with 8 bases fitting TRBD1. J lost 3 bases, V lost 4 bases, and 7 bases had no gene match. Germline values: CDR1 DFQATT, CDR2 SNEGSKA (reference sequence). The CDR3 is 14 amino acids. The CDR3 protein is CSAIRGPRDTEAFF. CDR3 DNA sequence: TGCAGTGCTATCAGGGGGCCTCGGGACACTGAAGCTTTCTTT.

J is TRBJ1-2 and V is TRBV20-1; a possible D gene is TRBD1 (5 bases). The germline V gene has CDR1 DFQATT and CDR2 SNEGSKA (reference sequence). The CDR3 totals 15 residues. As DNA, the CDR3 is TGCAAACAGGCCGAACCCGACTGGGGGGGCTATGGCTACACCTTC. Protein: CKQAEPDWGGYGYTF.

This clonotype was counted ten times or more. The gene calls are TRBV14 and TRBJ1-1; D may be TRBD1 (5 bases). CDR3 length: 13 residues. The germline V and J ends were trimmed by 0 bases and 11 bases, with 13 bases remaining between them. Germline loops: CDR1 SGHDN, CDR2 FVKESK. The CDR3 is CASSQDMGRWAFF. Here the CDR3 DNA reads TGTGCCAGCAGCCAAGATATGGGGCGATGGGCTTTCTTT.

A few counts support this clonotype. The chain has TRBV6-2 or TRBV6-3 and TRBJ2-3; D may be TRBD2 (6 bases). The V gene's germline CDR1 is MNHEY and CDR2 SVGEGT. V lost 0 bases, J lost 6 bases, and 19 bases lay in between. This CDR3 is 17 amino acids long. In DNA, the CDR3 is TGTGCCAGCAGTTACTCGAGGGGCGGGACTTTCCGGGATACGCAGTATTTT. Translating gives CASSYSRGGTFRDTQYF.

This clonotype showed up many times. V gene TRBV14 combines with J gene TRBJ2-2; D is undetermined. CDR1 SGHDN and CDR2 FVKESK come from the germline V gene. The CDR3 contains 15 residues. Deletions cut 0 bases from V and 10 bases from J, with 15 bases between. The CDR3 reads CASSQETTFGEELFF. For the CDR3, the DNA is TGTGCCAGCAGCCAAGAAACTACATTTGGAGAGGAGCTGTTTTTT.

This clonotype was picked up a small number of times. This chain joins TRBV15 and TRBJ1-6; D is unresolved. The germline V gene has CDR1 LNHNV and CDR2 YYDKDF (reference sequence). The CDR3 runs to 12 residues. The CDR3 DNA reads TGTGCTACCCGAGACGTATATGGACCCCTCCACTTT. Translated, it gives CATRDVYGPLHF.

The table lists this clonotype with many counts. The chain uses TRBV5-1 and TRBJ1-3; 7 nucleotides line up with TRBD1. The germline gives CDR1 SGHRS, CDR2 YFSETQ. The CDR3 is 16 residues long. The trim removed 0 bases at V and 3 bases at J, leaving 6 bases unmatched. CDR3 in amino acids: CASSLAGGGGGNTIYF. CDR3 DNA sequence: TGCGCCAGCAGCTTGGCAGGGGGAGGCGGTGGAAACACCATATATTTT.

The chain employs TRBV10-3 and TRBJ1-2; a weak D match, TRBD1 (5 bases). CDR1 is ENHRY and CDR2 is SYGVKD in the germline V gene. CDR3 length: 13 amino acids. Trimming cost V 10 bases and J 2 bases, with 14 bases left between them. CDR3 nucleotide sequence: TGTGCCAGCACCTCGCGGGACAACTATGGCTACACCTTC. As protein: CASTSRDNYGYTF.

This clonotype showed up just a few times. The J gene is TRBJ1-5, the V gene TRBV2; D might be TRBD1 (5 bases). Germline values: CDR1 SNHLY, CDR2 FYNNEI. V lost 1 base and J 6 bases, leaving 13 bases between the germline ends. The length of the CDR3 is 15 residues. CDR3 in DNA: TGTGCCAGCAGTGAAGGAAGGGTGAGGGGTCAGCCCCAGCATTTT. Translating gives CASSEGRVRGQPQHF.

V gene TRBV5-6 combines with J gene TRBJ1-5; 9 bases align to TRBD1. CDR3 length: 17 amino acids. CDR1 SGHDT and CDR2 YYEEEE come from the germline V gene. V trimming: 2 bases; J trimming: 3 bases; junction bases outside the gene matches: 9. The CDR3 here is CASSLGGTGWDNQPQHF. CDR3 coding DNA: TGTGCCAGCAGCTTAGGGGGGACAGGGTGGGACAATCAGCCCCAGCATTTT. Together with reference TRBV5-6 and TRBJ1-5, the CDR3 gives the full variable domain: DAGVTQSPTHLIKTRGQQVTLRCSPKSGHDTVSWYQQALGQGPQFIFQYYEEEERQRGNFPDRFSGHQFPNYSSELNVNALLLGDSALYLCASSLGGTGWDNQPQHFGDGTRLSIL.

The table lists this clonotype with many counts. The chain has TRBV7-2 and TRBJ2-1; TRBD2 aligns across 7 bases. This CDR3 has 12 residues. Germline values: CDR1 SGHTA, CDR2 FQGNSA. V lost 2 bases and J lost 15; bases outside the gene matches: 7. The CDR3 region is CASSLSRGEGFF. CDR3 DNA: TGTGCCAGCAGCTTATCCCGGGGGGAGGGGTTCTTC.

This clonotype was seen ten or more times. This rearrangement joins TRBV18 to TRBJ2-7; D gene uncertain. The germline CDR1 and CDR2 sequences are KGHSH and LQKENI. This CDR3 is built from 13 residues. The V end lost 1 base, the J end lost 5 bases, and 9 bases lay between the germline ends. DNA for the CDR3: TGTGCCAGCTCACCACGTCAGTTCGACGAGCAGTACTTC. This encodes CASSPRQFDEQYF.

DNA for the CDR3: TGTGCCAGCAGGTGGGGGCGCAGACTAGGACCGGGGGAGCTGTTTTTT. As protein: CASRWGRRLGPGELFF. This rearrangement joins TRBV6-1 to TRBJ2-2, with D perhaps matching TRBD1 or TRBD2 (6 bases each). Germline CDR1 MNHNS, CDR2 SASEGT. The CDR3 runs to 16 residues. V lost 6 bases and J lost 8, with 22 bases in between.

This clonotype was recorded many times. This chain connects TRBV10-3 to TRBJ1-1; no clear D. The CDR3 has 14 residues. Trimming removed 3 bases from V and 5 bases from J, with 13 bases in between. Germline-derived CDR1 and CDR2 are ENHRY and SYGVKD. This CDR3 reads CAISERTAATEAFF. As DNA, the CDR3 is TGTGCCATCAGTGAACGGACCGCCGCGACTGAAGCTTTCTTT.

V and J are TRBV10-3 and TRBJ2-1; maybe TRBD2 (7 bases). The CDR3 loop spans 16 amino acids. CDR1 and CDR2 (germline): ENHRY, SYGVKD. Trimming cost V 8 bases and J 0 bases, with 17 bases left between them. CDR3 sequence reads: CAIRTEGGPSYNEQFF. The CDR3 DNA is TGTGCCATCCGGACGGAGGGGGGGCCCTCCTACAATGAGCAGTTCTTC.

This clonotype has ten or more counts. CDR3 sequence: CASSLARGSTDTQYF. The DNA of the CDR3 is TGTGCCAGCAGCTTAGCGCGGGGGAGCACAGATACGCAGTATTTT. The chain couples TRBV7-6 to TRBJ2-3, with 7 nucleotides matching TRBD2. CDR3 length equals 15 residues. Germline V gene lookup returns CDR1 SGHVS and CDR2 FNYEAQ. The trim removed 0 bases at V and 0 bases at J, leaving 0 bases unmatched.

A word on this clonotype: The junction shows a germline mismatch at one end, possibly a read error. The chain recombines TRBV2 with TRBJ2-7; no reliable D call. The CDR3 has 15 amino acids. Germline assignment: CDR1 SNHLY and CDR2 FYNNEI. This CDR3 reads CASSQGPWGAYEQYF. The CDR3, as DNA: TGCGCCAGCAGCCAAGGCCCATGGGGTGCCTACGAGCAGTACTTC. Complete variable domain (other parts from reference TRBV2 and TRBJ2-7): EPEVTQTPSHQVTQMGQEVILRCVPISNHLYFYWYRQILGQKVEFLVSFYNNEISEKSEIFDDQFSVERPDGSNFTLKIRSTKLEDSAMYFCASSQGPWGAYEQYFGPGTRLTVT.

This clonotype was recorded many times. The J gene is TRBJ1-5, the V gene TRBV6-1; TRBD1 agrees at 9 bases. Germline CDR1 is MNHNS and CDR2 is SASEGT. V lost 3 bases, J lost 6 bases, and 6 bases stayed unmatched. The CDR3 spans 15 residues. The CDR3 spells CASSEFGTGIQPQHF. CDR3 bases: TGTGCCAGCAGTGAGTTTGGGACAGGGATTCAGCCCCAGCATTTT.

The chain has TRBV29-1 and TRBJ2-3, with 7 bases lining up with TRBD1. This CDR3 has 14 amino acids. J lost 1 base, V lost 3 bases, and 4 bases had no gene match. CDR1 and CDR2 (germline): SQVTM, ANQGSEA. The CDR3 coding sequence is TGCAGCGTTGAGACAGGGCTGGGCACAGATACGCAGTATTTT. It yields the protein CSVETGLGTDTQYF.

J is TRBJ2-3 and V is TRBV10-3; TRBD2 agrees at 10 bases. From germline, CDR1 is ENHRY and CDR2 SYGVKD. V shed 2 bases, J shed 3 bases, and the junction held 5 bases outside the gene matches. The CDR3 covers 16 residues. This CDR3 is CAISEPLAGVTDTQYF. CDR3 DNA sequence: TGTGCCATCAGTGAGCCGCTAGCGGGAGTAACAGATACGCAGTATTTT.

The genes are TRBV19 and TRBJ2-1, with a tentative D call TRBD1 (6 bases). V was shortened by 1 base and J by 9 bases, with 13 bases between the two germline ends. This CDR3 has 14 amino acids. The germline CDR1 and CDR2 sequences are LNHDA and SQIVND (reference sequence). The CDR3, as DNA: TGTGCCAGTAGTATAGGTTACAGGGATAGTGAGCAGTTCTTC. Protein: CASSIGYRDSEQFF.

This clonotype was counted many times. V and J are TRBV12-3 or TRBV12-4 and TRBJ2-3; D gene uncertain. The CDR3 length is 13 residues. V lost 5 bases and J lost 8, with 14 bases in between. The CDR3 DNA follows: TGTGCCAGCAGTCCCACCCCTAGGCCTACGCAGTATTTT. Protein: CASSPTPRPTQYF.

In its sample, this clonotype was seen a few times. V gene TRBV27 combines with J gene TRBJ2-7; 9 positions agree with TRBD1. This CDR3 is built from 17 residues. With V trimmed by 5 bases and J by 4 bases, 15 bases remained unmatched. The germline CDR1 and CDR2 sequences are MNHEY and SMNVEV (reference sequence). DNA for the CDR3: TGTGCCAGCAGTCGGCGGGACAGGGCCCTTATTCGATACGAGCAGTACTTC. Protein sequence: CASSRRDRALIRYEQYF.

The rearrangement links TRBV19 to TRBJ2-3; no reliable D call. Trimming cost V 0 bases and J 6 bases, with 7 bases left between them. Germline CDR1 reads LNHDA; CDR2 reads SQIVND (reference sequence). This CDR3 region has 13 residues. The CDR3 DNA is TGTGCCAGTAGTATAGAGGAACCCGATACGCAGTATTTT. Its translation is CASSIEEPDTQYF.